This T cell receptor beta chain was sequenced during a study of blood T cell repertoires in COVID-19. In the study overall: Italy, Spain and the United States were the sources of the convalescent and acute COVID-19 samples. T cells, B-cell-depleted T cells, or PBMCs provided the cDNA or gDNA that served as material.

In the study's own analysis: Reference gene primer amplification yielded estimated nucleated cell counts. Generated by immunoSEQ multiplex PCR, the TCRdb table keeps only in-frame clones and is missing some. From that table come the V and J calls and clone size; the DNA was used to work out D and trimming. This table holds about 200,000 clones, roughly 75% found once. V lost 6 bases, J lost 11 bases, and 9 bases stayed unmatched. Germline V CDR1 and CDR2: SQVTM, ANQGSEA. CDR3 size: 14 residues. Sequenced sample: peripheral blood. V usage is TRBV29-1 and J usage is TRBJ2-1, with 14 positions matching TRBD2. This sequence originates from a woman in her sixties or seventies with acute or convalescent COVID-19. CDR3 coding DNA: TGCAGCGTAAAGCCGGGACTAGCGGGAGTTCAGCAGTTCTTC. This encodes CSVKPGLAGVQQFF.